This is a list of T cell receptor beta chains from one sample in a study of blood T cell repertoires in COVID-19. The repertoire was sequenced with immunoSEQ multiplex PCR; TCRdb's copy has only in-frame clones and lacks some. The table shows fewer than 500,000 clones, with approximately 90% occurring only once. Sequenced: peripheral blood. The receptors derive from a man aged 18-30 years with COVID-19, enrolled during active disease. CDR3s include the opening cysteine and the closing phenylalanine or tryptophan. The D gene is left open where the match is weak. Size is stated for part of the rows, as once, few or many counts, or as a class when the clone is expanded.

- | TRBJ1-3 | TRBV4-1 | few | TGCGCCAGCAGCCAAGAGTTCAGGGCGTCTGGAAACACCATATATTTT | CASSQEFRASGNTIYF
- | TRBJ2-7 | TRBV11-3 | - | TGTGCCAGCAGCCCCGAGGGGACACTAGACGAGCAGTACTTC | CASSPEGTLDEQYF
TRBD1 | TRBJ2-7 | TRBV19 | - | TGTGCCAGTAGTGGCAGGACAGGGGCTACGAAGCAGTACTTC | CASSGRTGATKQYF
TRBD2 | TRBJ2-1 | TRBV6-4 | - | TGTGCCAGCAGTGGGACTAGCGGGCACTACAATGAGCAGTTCTTC | CASSGTSGHYNEQFF
- | TRBJ1-3 | TRBV27 | - | TGTGCCAGCAGTTCCGCGGGGGACACCATATATTTT | CASSSAGDTIYF
- | TRBJ1-2 | TRBV14 | - | TGTGCCAGCAGCCAAGACCCCGACAGCCCCTATGGCTACACCTTC | CASSQDPDSPYGYTF
- | TRBJ1-4 | TRBV6-5 | - | TGTGCCAGCAGTTACTCGAGTGTGAATGAAAAACTGTTTTTT | CASSYSSVNEKLFF
TRBD1 | TRBJ2-7 | TRBV6-6 | few | TGTGCCAGCAGCTCTACAGGGGGCTTTACCTACGAGCAGTACTTC | CASSSTGGFTYEQYF
- | TRBJ2-2 | TRBV5-1 | - | TGCGCCAGCAGCCCCAGCGTGAACACCGGGGAGCTGTTTTTT | CASSPSVNTGELFF
- | TRBJ2-3 | TRBV7-2 | - | TGTGCCAGCAGCTTAGGATTGGGTTCAGCCTCCCTGCGGACAGATACGCAGTATTTT | CASSLGLGSASLRTDTQYF
- | TRBJ2-1 | TRBV2 | - | TGTGCCAGCAGTCCTCGCACTAGCATCCTTAATGAGCAGTTCTTC | CASSPRTSILNEQFF
TRBD2 | TRBJ2-2 | TRBV6-5 | - | TGTGCCAGCAGTTACAAAGCGGCGGGGGACACCGGGGAGCTGTTTTTT | CASSYKAAGDTGELFF
- | TRBJ2-2 | TRBV4-2 | - | TGTGCCAGCAGCCAAGTGGGGCGGGAGCTGTTTTTT | CASSQVGRELFF
- | TRBJ2-7 | TRBV15 | - | TGTGCCACCAGCCGAGCTGAAGGGGCTTCCCTTCTCCGGAGCGAGCAGTACTTC | CATSRAEGASLLRSEQYF
TRBD2 | TRBJ2-2 | TRBV5-4 | - | TGTGCCAGCAGCCAGCGGGGGGGAGGTTATCGGGAGCTGTTTTTT | CASSQRGGGYRELFF
TRBD1 | TRBJ2-7 | TRBV11-1 | - | TGTGCCAGCAGCCCCCGACAGGGGAGGTACGAGCAGTACTTC | CASSPRQGRYEQYF
- | TRBJ2-3 | TRBV3-1/TRBV3-2 | - | TGTGCCAGCAGCCAAGTTCCGGGGGTGAGCACAGATACGCAGTATTTT | CASSQVPGVSTDTQYF
- | TRBJ2-6 | TRBV4-2 | - | TGTGCCAGCAGCCAAGAGGTAGGGGCTGGGGCCAACGTCCTGACTTTC | CASSQEVGAGANVLTF
TRBD1 | TRBJ2-3 | TRBV5-6 | - | TGTGCCAGCAGCTACAGGACAGGGTTGGATACGCAGTATTTT | CASSYRTGLDTQYF
- | TRBJ1-2 | TRBV6-5 | - | TGTGCCAGCAGCACAGGAAAGAACTATGGCTACACCTTC | CASSTGKNYGYTF
- | TRBJ2-1 | TRBV7-6 | - | TGTGCCAGCAGCTTAGAGGTCGGGGGTGGCTACAATGAGCAGTTCTTC | CASSLEVGGGYNEQFF
- | TRBJ1-2 | TRBV19 | - | TGTGCCAGTAGTATCACAGGGTCAGGCGGCTACACCTTC | CASSITGSGGYTF
- | TRBJ2-3 | TRBV15 | - | TGTGCCACCAGCAGAGACAGAGGCCCCACAGATACGCAGTATTTT | CATSRDRGPTDTQYF
- | TRBJ2-7 | TRBV5-1 | - | TGCGCCAGCAGCCCATCGGACGGTCAGGGGTTCTACGAGCAGTACTTC | CASSPSDGQGFYEQYF
TRBD1 | TRBJ2-2 | TRBV19 | - | TGTGCCAGAACAGGGGAAATGGACACCGGGGAGCTGTTTTTT | CARTGEMDTGELFF
TRBD1 | TRBJ1-2 | TRBV9 | - | TGTGCCAGCAGCCCAGCGGACAGGAACTATGGCTACACCTTC | CASSPADRNYGYTF
- | TRBJ1-5 | TRBV24-1 | few | TGTGCCACCAGTGGGTCCGGGAGGGAGGGGGGAAGAGAAAGCAATCAGCCCCAGCATTTT | CATSGSGREGGRESNQPQHF
- | TRBJ1-4 | TRBV7-9 | - | TGTGCCAGCAGCCACCGGGCGGCGGGTGAAAAACTGTTTTTT | CASSHRAAGEKLFF
TRBD1 | TRBJ1-5 | TRBV25-1 | - | TGTGCCAGCAGTGACCAAAGGACAGGGGGCAATCAGCCCCAGCATTTT | CASSDQRTGGNQPQHF
TRBD1 | TRBJ1-1 | TRBV6-2/TRBV6-3 | - | TGTGCCAGCAGTTGGACAGGAAATACTGAAGCTTTCTTT | CASSWTGNTEAFF
TRBD2 | TRBJ2-2 | TRBV29-1 | - | TGCAGCGTTGATGGGATAGCGGGGATCACCGGGGAGCTGTTTTTT | CSVDGIAGITGELFF
TRBD1 | TRBJ1-2 | TRBV4-1 | - | TGCGCCAGCAGTTATAGGGGGCTAGGTGGCTACACCTTC | CASSYRGLGGYTF
- | TRBJ2-7 | TRBV24-1 | - | TGTGCCACCAGTGACACAGGGTTGTGGGAGCAGTACTTC | CATSDTGLWEQYF
- | TRBJ2-5 | TRBV5-1 | - | TGCGCCAGCAGCTTTAATATAGAACAAGAGACCCAGTACTTC | CASSFNIEQETQYF
TRBD1 | TRBJ2-1 | TRBV27 | - | TGTGCCAGCAGTTGGGGGACAGGGGGTAGGTATGAGCAGTTCTTC | CASSWGTGGRYEQFF
TRBD2 | TRBJ2-1 | TRBV4-1 | - | TGCGCCAGCAGCCAAGGGCTAGCGGATCGTCGGGAGCAGTTCTTC | CASSQGLADRREQFF
- | TRBJ2-2 | TRBV19 | - | TGTGCCAGTAGTATTGGGGGGGCGGACACCGGGGAGCTGTTTTTT | CASSIGGADTGELFF
TRBD1 | TRBJ1-1 | TRBV5-1 | few | TGCGCCAGCAGCTTGGAGGGGACAGTGAACACTGAAGCTTTCTTT | CASSLEGTVNTEAFF
TRBD2 | TRBJ2-5 | TRBV27 | - | TGTGCCAGCAGTTCCCTTAGGGCGGGAGGGCAAGAGACCCAGTACTTC | CASSSLRAGGQETQYF
TRBD1 | TRBJ1-1 | TRBV11-3 | - | TGTGCCAGCAGCTTAACGGGACAGCTGAACACTGAAGCTTTCTTT | CASSLTGQLNTEAFF
- | TRBJ1-1 | TRBV2 | few | TGTGCCAGCAGTGAACCTTTTGGAAACCCCTCCAGGATAACTGAAGCTTTCTTT | CASSEPFGNPSRITEAFF
TRBD1 | TRBJ2-5 | TRBV24-1 | - | TGTGCCACCAGGTCAGGGGGCTTGCAAGAGACCCAGTACTTC | CATRSGGLQETQYF
TRBD1 | TRBJ2-5 | TRBV11-2 | - | TGTGCCAGCAGCCTAGCCCTCACAGGGGCCGGGACCCAGTACTTC | CASSLALTGAGTQYF
- | TRBJ2-1 | TRBV3-1/TRBV3-2 | once | TGTGCCAGCAGCCAAGATCTACAGCTTCGGGATGGGGAGCAGTTCTTC | CASSQDLQLRDGEQFF
- | TRBJ2-1 | TRBV9 | - | TGTGCCAGCAGCTTAAGGGGTTATGGTTACAATGAGCAGTTCTTC | CASSLRGYGYNEQFF
- | TRBJ2-1 | TRBV7-9 | - | TGTGCCAGCAGATACACAGTAGAAAATGAGCAGTTCTTC | CASRYTVENEQFF
TRBD1 | TRBJ1-6 | TRBV30 | - | TGTGCCTGGAGTTCCGGGACAGGGTATAATTCACCCCTCCACTTT | CAWSSGTGYNSPLHF
- | TRBJ2-3 | TRBV19 | - | TGTGCCAGTAGGGAGGGAATGGGCACAGATACGCAGTATTTT | CASREGMGTDTQYF
- | TRBJ1-1 | TRBV7-9 | - | TGTGCCAGCAGCTCGACGACAGGTAGTACTGAAGCTTTCTTT | CASSSTTGSTEAFF
TRBD2 | TRBJ2-7 | TRBV7-9 | few | TGTGCCAGCAGCTTAAGCGGGGCGGGGCCGTCCTACGAGCAGTACTTC | CASSLSGAGPSYEQYF